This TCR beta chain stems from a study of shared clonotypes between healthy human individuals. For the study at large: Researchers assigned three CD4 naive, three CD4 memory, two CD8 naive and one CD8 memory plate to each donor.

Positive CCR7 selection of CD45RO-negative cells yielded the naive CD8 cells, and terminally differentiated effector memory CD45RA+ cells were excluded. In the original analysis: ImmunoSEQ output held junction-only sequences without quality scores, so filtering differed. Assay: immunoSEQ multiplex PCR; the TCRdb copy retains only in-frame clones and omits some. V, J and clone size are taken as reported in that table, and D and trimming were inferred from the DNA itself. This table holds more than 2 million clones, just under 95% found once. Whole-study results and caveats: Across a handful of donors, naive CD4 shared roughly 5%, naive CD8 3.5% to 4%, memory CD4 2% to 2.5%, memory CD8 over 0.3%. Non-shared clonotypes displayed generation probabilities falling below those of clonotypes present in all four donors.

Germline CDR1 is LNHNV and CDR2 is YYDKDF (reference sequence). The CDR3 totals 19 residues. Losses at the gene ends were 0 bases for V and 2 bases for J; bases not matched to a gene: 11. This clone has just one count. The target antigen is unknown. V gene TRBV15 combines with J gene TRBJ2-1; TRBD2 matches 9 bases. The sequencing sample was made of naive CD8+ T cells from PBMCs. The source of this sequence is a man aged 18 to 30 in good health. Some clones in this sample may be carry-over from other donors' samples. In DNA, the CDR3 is TGTGCCACCAGCAGAGAAAGATCGTCAAGCGGGAGGCCCTACAATGAGCAGTTCTTC. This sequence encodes CATSRERSSSGRPYNEQFF.